This TCR beta chain was obtained from a study of CD8 T cells in Susac syndrome. Trimming pared 4 bases from V and 2 bases from J, leaving 15 bases between. The CDR3 runs 16 residues. Random hexamers primed reverse transcription of about 0.5 to 1 ug RNA. A single record per CDR3 protein comes from TCRdb applying MiXCR to the immunoSEQ multiplex PCR reads. The sample lists some 120,000 distinct CDR3 sequences, 90% to 95% seen once, with more than 0.075% in the top ten. The source material was CD4+ T cells from PBMCs. The receptor was derived from a human donor in good health. The chain combines TRBV23-1 with TRBJ2-1, with D maybe TRBD1 (5 bases). Being an ORF, TRBV23-1 has a function that is uncertain. CDR3 sequence reads: CASSRKGMPAYNEQFF. The DNA for the CDR3 is TGCGCCAGCAGTCGTAAGGGGATGCCTGCCTACAATGAGCAGTTCTTC.